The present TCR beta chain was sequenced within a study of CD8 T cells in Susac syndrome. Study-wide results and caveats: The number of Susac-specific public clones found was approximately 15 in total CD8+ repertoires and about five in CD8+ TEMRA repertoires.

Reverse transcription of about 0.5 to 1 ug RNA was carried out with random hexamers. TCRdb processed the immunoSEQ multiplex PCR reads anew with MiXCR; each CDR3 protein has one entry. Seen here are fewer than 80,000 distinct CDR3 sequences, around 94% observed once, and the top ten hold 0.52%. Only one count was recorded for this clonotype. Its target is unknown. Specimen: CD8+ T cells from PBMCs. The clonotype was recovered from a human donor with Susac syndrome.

CDR3 nucleotide sequence: TGCGCCAGCAGCCGTTTGACCGCGGAGACCCAGTACTTC. Protein sequence: CASSRLTAETQYF. The chain combines TRBV4-1 with TRBJ2-5, with D hard to call. Germline V lookup: CDR1 MGHRA, CDR2 YSYEKL. Trimming left V 4 bases short and J 5 bases short, with 11 bases between. This CDR3 comprises 13 residues.